The 29 T cell receptor beta chains below come from one sample, sequenced in a study of early T cells in non-severe SARS-CoV-2 infection. TCRdb re-derived calls from the 5' RACE reads in MiXCR, one entry per CDR3 protein. The sample has about 80,000 distinct CDR3 sequences, 14% to 15% seen once. The sequencing input was whole blood. Source of these receptors: an adult who was a healthcare worker with PCR-confirmed SARS-CoV-2 infection or an uninfected control (not recorded which).

This clonotype was detected only a few times. The CDR3 DNA reads as TGTGCTAGTGGTTCGCTTGATACGCAGTATTTT. Translation gives CASGSLDTQYF. V and J are TRBV12-5 and TRBJ2-3, with D uncertain. There are 11 residues in the CDR3. V dropped 4 bases and J dropped 6 bases, with 5 bases sitting between them. The germline V gene has CDR1 LGHNT and CDR2 FRNRAP.

V is TRBV7-9 and J is TRBJ2-3, with D maybe TRBD1 (6 bases). V was pared by 5 bases and J by 2 bases, with 14 bases between. Per germline, CDR1 SEHNR and CDR2 FQNEAQ (reference sequence). The CDR3 is made up of 15 amino acids. CDR3 bases: TGTGCCAGCAGCCCACAGGGATTGGTCACAGATACGCAGTATTTT. Translated, it gives CASSPQGLVTDTQYF.

This clonotype showed up just a few times. The rearrangement links TRBV20-1 to TRBJ2-5, with TRBD2 matching over 12 bases. CDR1 and CDR2 (germline): DFQATT, SNEGSKA (reference sequence). This CDR3 region has 17 residues. V was pared by 6 bases and J by 5 bases, with 16 bases of the junction left unmatched. CDR3 coding DNA: TGCAGTGCCCCCGGACTAGCGGGGCAGGGGCCGTTGGAGACCCAGTACTTC. Its translation: CSAPGLAGQGPLETQYF.

This chain joins TRBV3-1 and TRBJ2-3, with D possibly being TRBD2 (6 bases). Germline CDR1 is LGHDT and CDR2 is YNNKEL (reference sequence). Trimming removed 0 bases from V and 4 bases from J, with 14 bases in between. This CDR3 spans 16 amino acids. The CDR3 is CASSQEGRGGPDTQYF. CDR3 coding DNA: TGTGCCAGCAGCCAAGAGGGGCGGGGAGGACCAGATACGCAGTATTTT.

This clonotype was recorded at least ten times. The V and J genes are TRBV5-4 and TRBJ1-2; D not resolved. Trimming cost V 1 base and J 0 bases, with 4 bases left between them. CDR1 is SGHNT and CDR2 is YYREEE in the germline V gene (reference sequence). The CDR3 contains 13 residues. The CDR3 bases are TGTGCCAGCAGCTTGTCGACTAACTATGGCTACACCTTC. Encoded protein: CASSLSTNYGYTF.

This chain links TRBV12-3 or TRBV12-4 with TRBJ1-2; 7 bases fit TRBD1. J gave up 4 bases and V 1 base, and 6 bases lay outside the gene matches. The length of the CDR3 is 15 residues. The CDR3 is CASSLGQGVLYGYTF. The CDR3 DNA reads TGTGCCAGCAGTTTAGGACAGGGTGTCCTCTATGGCTACACCTTC.

This clonotype was observed a few times. This chain joins TRBV18 and TRBJ2-7; no reliable D call. V was clipped by 2 bases and J by 0 bases, with 8 bases between them. The CDR3 totals 14 residues. Germline V gene data show CDR1 as KGHSH and CDR2 as LQKENI. DNA for the CDR3: TGTGCCAGCTCACCAATGGTGAACTCCTACGAGCAGTACTTC. Translation gives CASSPMVNSYEQYF.

The chain combines TRBV6-4 with TRBJ2-6; D gene unclear. Germline loops: CDR1 MRHNA, CDR2 SNTAGT. V dropped 0 bases and J dropped 0 bases, with 9 bases sitting between them. There are 17 residues in the CDR3. CDR3 DNA: TGTGCCAGCAGTGACTCCAGTCCCGGCTCTGGGGCCAACGTCCTGACTTTC. Translation gives CASSDSSPGSGANVLTF.

This chain joins TRBV19 and TRBJ2-3; TRBD1 matches at 7 bases. CDR1 and CDR2 (germline): LNHDA, SQIVND (reference sequence). Unmatched junction bases numbered 6, after V lost 3 bases and J lost 0 bases. The CDR3 loop spans 16 amino acids. The DNA of the CDR3 is TGTGCCAGTAGTATCTACAGGGGCGCTAGCACAGATACGCAGTATTTT. Protein: CASSIYRGASTDTQYF.

Written as DNA, the CDR3 is TGTGCCAGCAGCACCTATAGCGGGAGCTCCTACAATGAGCAGTTCTTC. This translates into CASSTYSGSSYNEQFF. The chain is built from TRBV5-5 and TRBJ2-1, with TRBD2 matching 9 bases. Germline CDR1 is SGHKS and CDR2 is YYEKEE (reference sequence). After removal of 4 bases from V and 0 bases from J, the junction contained 5 bases not matched to a gene. This CDR3 comprises 16 residues.

The sample holds a few counts of this clonotype. The rearrangement uses TRBV6-2 or TRBV6-3 and TRBJ2-3; D is tentatively TRBD1 or TRBD2 (6 bases each). In germline, CDR1 is MNHEY, CDR2 SVGEGT. The CDR3 loop spans 14 amino acids. Trimming pared 5 bases from V and 8 bases from J, leaving 17 bases between. The CDR3 nucleotides are TGTGCCAGCAGTAAGGGGGACTCTGCAGGTACGCAGTATTTT. Amino acid sequence: CASSKGDSAGTQYF.

This chain connects TRBV2 to TRBJ1-4, with 8 bases lining up with TRBD1. With V trimmed by 4 bases and J by 10 bases, 8 bases remained unmatched. There are 14 residues in the CDR3. Per germline, CDR1 SNHLY and CDR2 FYNNEI. CDR3 region: CASSVDRAGGKLFF. The CDR3 DNA reads as TGTGCCAGCAGTGTGGACAGGGCGGGTGGAAAACTGTTTTTT.

The CDR3 protein is CASSQRAANSPLHF. CDR3 in DNA: TGTGCCAGCAGCCAAAGGGCGGCGAATTCACCCCTCCACTTT. The chain has TRBV14 and TRBJ1-6, with D unclear. CDR1 SGHDN and CDR2 FVKESK come from the germline V gene. The CDR3 sequence is 14 residues long. V was trimmed by 2 bases and J by 7 bases, leaving 9 bases between them.

There are a few counts of this clonotype. The chain carries TRBV29-1 and TRBJ2-3, with TRBD1 identical over 8 bases. The V segment lost 4 bases and the J segment 4 bases; nucleotides outside the gene matches: 4. Germline V gene lookup returns CDR1 SQVTM and CDR2 ANQGSEA. CDR3 size: 13 residues. CDR3 sequence reads: CSVGAGGSDTQYF. CDR3 bases: TGCAGCGTTGGGGCAGGGGGCTCAGATACGCAGTATTTT.

In this sample, this clonotype turned up a few times. V is TRBV6-6 and J is TRBJ2-4; 7 bases map to TRBD2. In germline, CDR1 is MNHNY, CDR2 SVGAGI (reference sequence). Losses at the gene ends were 4 bases for V and 2 bases for J; bases not matched to a gene: 8. CDR3 size: 16 residues. This CDR3 is CASSWSGVGTKNIQYF. CDR3 sequence (DNA): TGTGCCAGCAGTTGGAGCGGGGTAGGAACCAAAAACATTCAGTACTTC.

The table lists this clonotype with a few counts. This chain connects TRBV6-2 or TRBV6-3 to TRBJ2-3; either TRBD1 or TRBD2 may supply D (6 bases each). This CDR3 is 18 amino acids long. Germline loops: CDR1 MNHEY, CDR2 SVGEGT. Trimming took off 1 base at V and 6 bases at J, with 23 bases between the two ends. The CDR3 DNA reads as TGTGCCAGCAGTTACTGGATTCGGCGGGACACCCACATCGATACGCAGTATTTT. This translates into CASSYWIRRDTHIDTQYF.

There are a few counts of this clonotype. J is TRBJ1-1 and V is TRBV7-9; 8 bases line up with TRBD1. The V gene end was trimmed by 5 bases and the J gene end by 4 bases; junction bases not matched to a gene: 18. The CDR3 spans 18 residues. Germline-derived CDR1 and CDR2 are SEHNR and FQNEAQ (reference sequence). The CDR3 loop is CASSERLLKDRAGTEAFF. The CDR3 DNA follows: TGTGCCAGCAGCGAGCGACTACTAAAGGACAGGGCGGGCACTGAAGCTTTCTTT.

This clonotype was detected a few times. V gene TRBV5-1 combines with J gene TRBJ2-1; the match to TRBD2 covers 8 bases. Per the germline V gene, CDR1 is SGHRS and CDR2 is YFSETQ. Trimming cost V 0 bases and J 8 bases; bases outside gene matches: 7. This CDR3 has 15 residues. This chain's CDR3 is CASSLVRGAVDEQFF. Written as DNA, the CDR3 is TGCGCCAGCAGCTTGGTGCGGGGGGCCGTCGATGAGCAGTTCTTC.

This clonotype has only a few counts. The gene calls are TRBV28 and TRBJ2-7, with D possibly being TRBD1 or TRBD2 (5 bases each). The CDR3 spans 18 residues. V dropped 7 bases and J dropped 6 bases, with 31 bases sitting between them. Germline V lookup: CDR1 MDHEN, CDR2 SYDVKM. The CDR3 spells CASTKIWTENLRGREQYF. The CDR3 coding sequence is TGTGCCAGCACGAAAATTTGGACGGAAAATTTACGGGGACGCGAGCAGTACTTC.

V gene TRBV11-3 combines with J gene TRBJ1-2, with D unclear. V was trimmed by 5 bases and J by 5 bases, leaving 18 bases between them. Looked up from germline, CDR1 is SGHNT and CDR2 is YENEEA. The CDR3 length is 15 residues. The CDR3 DNA reads TGTGCCAGCAGCCCACCCCCTAGATCAGGATATGGCTACACCTTC. Protein sequence: CASSPPPRSGYGYTF.

The V call is TRBV6-2 or TRBV6-3, the J call TRBJ2-5, with D maybe TRBD2 (6 bases). With 1 base removed from V and 5 bases from J, the gap between germline ends came to 11 bases. Germline CDR1 and CDR2: MNHEY and SVGEGT. The length of the CDR3 is 14 residues. The CDR3 spells CASSYLEGLETQYF. In DNA, the CDR3 is TGTGCCAGCAGTTACTTGGAGGGGTTGGAGACCCAGTACTTC.

This clonotype was detected a few times. This chain links TRBV7-6 with TRBJ2-7; 9 bases are a match to TRBD1. V dropped 4 bases and J dropped 6; count of bases not matched to a gene: 7. This CDR3 region has 14 residues. The germline CDR1 and CDR2 sequences are SGHVS and FNYEAQ. In DNA form, the CDR3 reads TGTGCCAGCAGCTCACAGGGGGCCAACGGCGAGCAGTACTTC. Its translation is CASSSQGANGEQYF.

This clonotype has ten or more counts. The V call is TRBV20-1, the J call TRBJ1-2, with TRBD1 matching 9 bases. The germline CDR1 and CDR2 sequences are DFQATT and SNEGSKA (reference sequence). The junction had 12 bases not matched to a gene; V was cut back by 2 bases and J by 8 bases. This CDR3 is 15 amino acids long. CDR3 sequence (DNA): TGCAGTGCTAGATCATTGAGCGGGACAGGGATCGGCTACACCTTC. Encoded protein: CSARSLSGTGIGYTF.

The rearrangement uses TRBV28 and TRBJ1-1; D is unresolved. Germline loops: CDR1 MDHEN, CDR2 SYDVKM. The CDR3 consists of 15 residues. V was clipped by 6 bases and J by 3 bases, with 17 bases between them. The chain's CDR3 is CASSSPPDGYTEAFF. Written as DNA, the CDR3 is TGTGCCAGCAGCTCACCGCCTGACGGCTACACTGAAGCTTTCTTT.

This clonotype was found a few times. The J gene is TRBJ2-5, the V gene TRBV7-8; 10 bases map to TRBD2. Losses at the gene ends were 2 bases for V and 6 bases for J; bases not matched to a gene: 6. The V gene's germline CDR1 is SGHVS and CDR2 FQNEAQ. This CDR3 spans 15 amino acids. CDR3 amino acids: CASSLSGGDVKTQYF. DNA for the CDR3: TGTGCCAGCAGCTTAAGCGGGGGGGACGTAAAGACCCAGTACTTC.

This clonotype was found a few times. The J gene is TRBJ2-7, the V gene TRBV5-5; tentative D call: TRBD1 (6 bases). Germline V gene data show CDR1 as SGHKS and CDR2 as YYEKEE (reference sequence). This CDR3 region has 15 residues. The V end lost 1 base, the J end lost 3 bases, and 14 bases lay between the germline ends. CDR3 sequence (DNA): TGTGCCAGCAGCTTGTCGCCAGGGGAAGTCTACGAGCAGTACTTC. Protein product: CASSLSPGEVYEQYF.

The genes are TRBV20-1 and TRBJ2-3; TRBD1 might be the D (5 bases). CDR1 DFQATT and CDR2 SNEGSKA come from the germline V gene (reference sequence). CDR3 size: 16 residues. V lost 0 bases and J lost 2, with 15 bases in between. The CDR3 sequence: CSARESGQPYTDTQYF. CDR3 DNA sequence: TGCAGTGCTAGAGAAAGTGGACAACCTTACACAGATACGCAGTATTTT.

This clonotype was detected a few times. The CDR3 bases are TGTGCCAGCAGTAGATCAACTAATGAAAAACTGTTTTTT. Its translation is CASSRSTNEKLFF. V usage is TRBV7-9 and J usage is TRBJ1-4; D call uncertain. Trimming stripped 6 bases from V and 0 bases from J, with 5 bases between. In germline, CDR1 is SEHNR, CDR2 FQNEAQ (reference sequence). The CDR3 is 13 residues long.

This clonotype was recorded many times. The J gene is TRBJ2-2, the V gene TRBV7-9; no clear D gene. The CDR3 length is 16 residues. Deletions cut 5 bases from V and 8 bases from J, with 21 bases between. In germline, CDR1 is SEHNR, CDR2 FQNEAQ (reference sequence). CDR3 sequence: CASSPQATPSLGELFF. CDR3 nucleotide sequence: TGTGCCAGCAGCCCCCAGGCCACACCGAGCCTTGGGGAGCTGTTTTTT.